This TCR beta chain was recorded in a study of blood T cell repertoires in COVID-19. At the level of the study: COVID-19 samples collected from the United States, Italy and Spain covered acute and convalescent phases. PBMCs, B-cell-depleted T cells, or T cells were the source of the cDNA or gDNA that made up the material.

V shed 4 bases, J shed 6 bases, and the junction held 10 bases outside the gene matches. The germline gives CDR1 SGHRS, CDR2 YFSETQ. This CDR3 has 14 amino acids. Per the study methods: Amplification of reference gene primers provided the estimated nucleated cell counts. Generated by immunoSEQ multiplex PCR, the TCRdb table keeps only in-frame clones and is missing some. V and J calls plus clone size are reproduced from that table; the DNA served to infer D and trimming. The table shows around 310,000 clones, with more than 80% occurring only once. This clone was detected once. The clonotype comes from a woman aged 25 to 45 with COVID-19, enrolled during active disease. Sequenced input: peripheral blood. The chain has TRBV5-1 and TRBJ2-7; 7 bases are a match to TRBD2. CDR3 region: CASSPGLDASEQYF. For the CDR3, the DNA is TGCGCCAGCAGCCCAGGACTAGACGCGTCCGAGCAGTACTTC.